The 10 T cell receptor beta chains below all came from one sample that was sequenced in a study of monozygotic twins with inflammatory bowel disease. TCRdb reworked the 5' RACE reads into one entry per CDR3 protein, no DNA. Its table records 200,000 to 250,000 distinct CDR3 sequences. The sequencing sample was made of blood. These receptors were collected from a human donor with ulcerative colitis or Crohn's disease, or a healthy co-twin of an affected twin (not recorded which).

The chain's CDR3 is CASGTSGYPYEQYF. The V gene is TRBV7-2, the J gene TRBJ2-7. The CDR3 runs to 14 residues. Germline loops: CDR1 SGHTA, CDR2 FQGNSA.

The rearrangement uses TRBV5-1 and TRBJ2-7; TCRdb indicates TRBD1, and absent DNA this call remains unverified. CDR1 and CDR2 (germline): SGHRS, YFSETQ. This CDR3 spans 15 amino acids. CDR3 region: CASSSEQATFYEQYF. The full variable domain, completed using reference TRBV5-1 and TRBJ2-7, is KAGVTQTPRYLIKTRGQQVTLSCSPISGHRSVSWYQQTPGQGLQFLFEYFSETQRNKGNFPGRFSGRQFSNSRSEMNVSTLELGDSALYLCASSSEQATFYEQYFGPGTRLTVT.

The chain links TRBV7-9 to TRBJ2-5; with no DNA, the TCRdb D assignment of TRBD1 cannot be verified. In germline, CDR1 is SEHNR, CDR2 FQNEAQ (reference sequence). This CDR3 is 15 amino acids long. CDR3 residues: CASSNQGTSGETQYF.

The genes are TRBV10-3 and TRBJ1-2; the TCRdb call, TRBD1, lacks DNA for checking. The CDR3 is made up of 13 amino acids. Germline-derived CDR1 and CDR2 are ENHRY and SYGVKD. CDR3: CAIRPGGPHGYTF.

The CDR3 spells CSAIGGNQPQHF. This chain links TRBV20-1 with TRBJ1-5. CDR3 size: 12 residues. Germline CDR1 is DFQATT and CDR2 is SNEGSKA (reference sequence).

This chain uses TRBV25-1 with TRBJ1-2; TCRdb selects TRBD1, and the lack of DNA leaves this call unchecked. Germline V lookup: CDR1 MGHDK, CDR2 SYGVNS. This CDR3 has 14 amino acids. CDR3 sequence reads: CASSEGTGPGGYTF.

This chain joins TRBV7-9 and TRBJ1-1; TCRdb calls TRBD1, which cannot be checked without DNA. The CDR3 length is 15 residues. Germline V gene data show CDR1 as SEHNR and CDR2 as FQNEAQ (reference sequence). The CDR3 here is CASSLVRGLNTEAFF.

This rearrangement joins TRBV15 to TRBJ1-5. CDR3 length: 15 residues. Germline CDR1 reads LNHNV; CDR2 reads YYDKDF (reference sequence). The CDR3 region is CATSRHRGPSEPQHF.

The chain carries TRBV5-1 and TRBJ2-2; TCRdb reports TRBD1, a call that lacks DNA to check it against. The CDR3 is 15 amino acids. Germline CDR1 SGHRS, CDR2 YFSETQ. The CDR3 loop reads CASSGGQTNTGELFF.

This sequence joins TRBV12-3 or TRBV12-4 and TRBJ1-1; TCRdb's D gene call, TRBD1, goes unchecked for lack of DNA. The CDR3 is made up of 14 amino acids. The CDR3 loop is CASTPVSGQTEAFF.